The clone carrying this T cell receptor (beta chain) was seen once. The sample is drawn from a study of blood T cell repertoires in COVID-19. Whole-study context: Specimens from acute and convalescent COVID-19 originated in the United States, Italy and Spain. T cells, B-cell-depleted T cells, or PBMCs supplied cDNA or gDNA.

Authors' data handling: Amplification of reference gene primers was used by the study to estimate nucleated cell counts. Sequenced by immunoSEQ multiplex PCR; TCRdb stores in-frame clones only, minus some. V, J and clone size reflect that table, while D and trimming were determined from the DNA. Among about 150,000 clones listed, roughly nine tenths were seen once. From germline, CDR1 is SGHVS and CDR2 FQNEAQ. This CDR3 spans 15 amino acids. Trimming shortened V by 1 base and J by 7 bases, and 16 bases separated the two germline ends. The chain uses TRBV7-8 and TRBJ1-2; maybe TRBD1 (5 bases). The sequenced sample consisted of peripheral blood. The receptor comes from a woman in her sixties or seventies with acute or convalescent COVID-19. The CDR3 protein is CASSLDRAGRAGYTF. In DNA form, the CDR3 reads TGTGCCAGCAGCTTAGACCGGGCGGGGCGCGCTGGCTACACCTTC.